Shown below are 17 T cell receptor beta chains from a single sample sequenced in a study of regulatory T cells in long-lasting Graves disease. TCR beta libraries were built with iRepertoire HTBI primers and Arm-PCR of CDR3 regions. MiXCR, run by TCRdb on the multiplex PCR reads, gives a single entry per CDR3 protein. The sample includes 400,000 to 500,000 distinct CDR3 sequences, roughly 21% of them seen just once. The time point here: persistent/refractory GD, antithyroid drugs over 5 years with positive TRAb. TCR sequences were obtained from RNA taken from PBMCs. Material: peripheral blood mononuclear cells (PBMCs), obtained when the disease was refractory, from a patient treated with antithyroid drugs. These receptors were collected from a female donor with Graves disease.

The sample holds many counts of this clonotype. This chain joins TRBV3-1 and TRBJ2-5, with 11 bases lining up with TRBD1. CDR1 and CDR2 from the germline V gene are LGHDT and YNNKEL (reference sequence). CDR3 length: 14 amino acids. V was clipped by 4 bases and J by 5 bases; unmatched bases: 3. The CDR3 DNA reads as TGTGCCAGCAGCCGCTGGGACAGGGGGGAGACCCAGTACTTC. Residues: CASSRWDRGETQYF.

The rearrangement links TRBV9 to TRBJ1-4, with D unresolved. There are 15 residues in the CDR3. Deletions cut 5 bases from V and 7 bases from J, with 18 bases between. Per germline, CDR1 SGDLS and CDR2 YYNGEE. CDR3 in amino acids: CASSPLGIVGEKLFF. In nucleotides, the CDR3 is TGTGCCAGCAGTCCCCTTGGGATTGTGGGTGAAAAACTGTTTTTT.

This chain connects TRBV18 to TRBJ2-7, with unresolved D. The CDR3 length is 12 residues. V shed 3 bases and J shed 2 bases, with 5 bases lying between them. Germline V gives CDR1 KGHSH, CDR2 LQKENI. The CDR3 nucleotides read TGTGCCAGCTCACCTAAGGCCTACGAGCAGTACTTC. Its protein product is CASSPKAYEQYF.

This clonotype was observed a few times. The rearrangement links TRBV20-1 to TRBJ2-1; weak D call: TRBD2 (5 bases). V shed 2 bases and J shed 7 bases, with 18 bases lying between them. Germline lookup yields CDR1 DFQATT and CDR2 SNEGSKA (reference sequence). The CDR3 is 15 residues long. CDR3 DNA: TGCAGTGCTAGATCCCCAGTGGCTAGCAGTAATGAGCAGTTCTTC. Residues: CSARSPVASSNEQFF.

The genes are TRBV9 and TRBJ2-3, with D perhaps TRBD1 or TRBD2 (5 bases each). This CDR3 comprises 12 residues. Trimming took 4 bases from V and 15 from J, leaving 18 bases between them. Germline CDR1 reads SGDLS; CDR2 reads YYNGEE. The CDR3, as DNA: TGTGCCAGCAGCTCCTCGGGACCCGAGGAATATTTT. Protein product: CASSSSGPEEYF.

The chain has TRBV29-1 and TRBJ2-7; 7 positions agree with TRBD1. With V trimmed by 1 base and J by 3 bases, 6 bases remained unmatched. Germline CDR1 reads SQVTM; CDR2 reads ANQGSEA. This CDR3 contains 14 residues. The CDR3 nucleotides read TGCAGCGTTGAAGGTGGACAGGACCACTACGAGCAGTACTTC. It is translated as CSVEGGQDHYEQYF.

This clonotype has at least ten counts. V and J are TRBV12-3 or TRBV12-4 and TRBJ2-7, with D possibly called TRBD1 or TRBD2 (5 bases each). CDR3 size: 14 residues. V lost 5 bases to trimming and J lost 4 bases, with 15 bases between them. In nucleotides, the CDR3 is TGTGCCAGCAGTCCATCCGGGACCCAGTACGAGCAGTACTTC. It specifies CASSPSGTQYEQYF.

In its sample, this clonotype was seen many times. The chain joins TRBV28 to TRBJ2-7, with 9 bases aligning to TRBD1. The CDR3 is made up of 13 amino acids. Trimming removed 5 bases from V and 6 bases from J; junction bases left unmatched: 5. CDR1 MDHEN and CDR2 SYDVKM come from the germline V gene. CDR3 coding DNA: TGTGCCAGCAGTCCCCGGACAGGGGCCGAGCAGTACTTC. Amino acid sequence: CASSPRTGAEQYF.

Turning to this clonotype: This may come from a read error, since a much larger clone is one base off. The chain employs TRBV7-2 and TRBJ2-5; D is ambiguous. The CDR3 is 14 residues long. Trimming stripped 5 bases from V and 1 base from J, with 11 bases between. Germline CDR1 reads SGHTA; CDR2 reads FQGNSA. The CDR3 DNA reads TGTGCCAGCAGCCCCTCCGGGCCCCAAGAGACCCAGTACTTC. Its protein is CASSPSGPQETQYF.

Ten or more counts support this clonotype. Written as DNA, the CDR3 is TGTGCCAGCGGGGGGCTAGCGGGAGCGTCCGTAGGCTACAATGAGCAGTTCTTC. It translates to CASGGLAGASVGYNEQFF. The chain carries TRBV2 and TRBJ2-1; 10 bases line up with TRBD2. Trimming at V came to 8 bases and at J to 3 bases, leaving 16 bases not matched to a gene. The germline V gene has CDR1 SNHLY and CDR2 FYNNEI. The CDR3 length is 18 residues.

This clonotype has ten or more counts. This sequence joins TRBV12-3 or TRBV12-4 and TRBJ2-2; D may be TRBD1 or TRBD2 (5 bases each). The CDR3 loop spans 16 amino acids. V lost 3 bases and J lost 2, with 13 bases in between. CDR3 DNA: TGTGCCAGCAGTTTCCCCGGGACCTTAAACACCGGGGAGCTGTTTTTT. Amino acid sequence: CASSFPGTLNTGELFF.

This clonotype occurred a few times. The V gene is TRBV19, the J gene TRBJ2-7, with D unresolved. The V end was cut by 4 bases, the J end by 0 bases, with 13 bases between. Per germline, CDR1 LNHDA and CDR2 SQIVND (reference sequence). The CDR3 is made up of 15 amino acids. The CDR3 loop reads CASSTAWRPSYEQYF. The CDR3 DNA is TGTGCCAGTAGTACGGCATGGCGTCCCTCCTACGAGCAGTACTTC.

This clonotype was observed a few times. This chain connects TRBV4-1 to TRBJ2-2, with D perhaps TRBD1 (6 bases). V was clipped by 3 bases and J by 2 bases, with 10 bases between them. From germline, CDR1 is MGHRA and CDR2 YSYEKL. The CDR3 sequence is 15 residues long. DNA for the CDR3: TGCGCCAGCAGCCAGACAGGACTTAACACCGGGGAGCTGTTTTTT. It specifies CASSQTGLNTGELFF.

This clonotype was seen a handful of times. CDR3 nucleotides: TGCGCCAGCAGCTTGGTGCCAGGGGACAATGAGCAGTTCTTC. It specifies CASSLVPGDNEQFF. The rearrangement links TRBV5-1 to TRBJ2-1, with D perhaps matching TRBD1 (6 bases). The V gene lost 0 bases and the J gene lost 5 bases, with 9 bases spanning the gap. The CDR3 consists of 14 residues. Germline-derived CDR1 and CDR2 are SGHRS and YFSETQ. The entire variable domain, with the rest obtained from reference TRBV5-1 and TRBJ2-1, is as follows: KAGVTQTPRYLIKTRGQQVTLSCSPISGHRSVSWYQQTPGQGLQFLFEYFSETQRNKGNFPGRFSGRQFSNSRSEMNVSTLELGDSALYLCASSLVPGDNEQFFGPGTRLTVL.

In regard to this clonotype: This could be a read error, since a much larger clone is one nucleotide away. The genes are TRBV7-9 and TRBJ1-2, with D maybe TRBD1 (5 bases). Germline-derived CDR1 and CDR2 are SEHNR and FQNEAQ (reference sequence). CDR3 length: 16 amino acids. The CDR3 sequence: CASSLGSGDGNYGYAF. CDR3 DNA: TGTGCCAGCAGCTTAGGGTCGGGGGATGGCAACTATGGCTACGCCTTC.

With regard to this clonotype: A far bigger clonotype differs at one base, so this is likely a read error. The CDR3 bases are TGTGCCAGCAGACAGACGACGAGGGCGAACACTGAAGCTCTCTTT. Translation: CASRQTTRANTEALF. The chain combines TRBV11-2 with TRBJ1-1, with D hard to call. This CDR3 is 15 amino acids long. Germline V lookup: CDR1 SGHAT, CDR2 FQNNGV.

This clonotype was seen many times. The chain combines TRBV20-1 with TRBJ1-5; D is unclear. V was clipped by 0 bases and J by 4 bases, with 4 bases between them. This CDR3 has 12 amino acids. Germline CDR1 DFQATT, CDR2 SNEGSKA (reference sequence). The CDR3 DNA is TGCAGTGCTAGAGATGGGAATCAGCCCCAGCATTTT. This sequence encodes CSARDGNQPQHF.